One and the same sample provided the 18 T cell receptor beta chains below, sequenced in a study of T cells in Graves' hyperthyroidism and ophthalmopathy. The source material, RNA transcripts, was used to amplify TCR beta CDR3 regions. HTBI primers were employed in a first-round RT-PCR of the TCR CDR3. TCRdb re-called the multiplex PCR reads with MiXCR, one entry per CDR3 protein. The table records 550,000 to 800,000 distinct CDR3 sequences, about 18% of them present only once. The sample comprised blood. These receptors came from a man aged 50-60 years with Graves' hyperthyroidism.

This clonotype occurred many times. This chain links TRBV28 with TRBJ1-5, with no clear D. The CDR3 sequence is 14 residues long. V was clipped by 8 bases and J by 6 bases, with 17 bases between them. Germline V gene sequence: CDR1 MDHEN, CDR2 SYDVKM. CDR3 bases: TGTGCCAGCCGCATCGGAAACCTTCCTCAGCCCCAGCATTTT. Translated: CASRIGNLPQPQHF.

This clonotype was seen only a few times. The chain joins TRBV9 to TRBJ1-5; a weak D match, TRBD1 (5 bases). The CDR3 has 14 amino acids. Germline V lookup: CDR1 SGDLS, CDR2 YYNGEE. V was pared by 0 bases and J by 1 base, with 5 bases between. The CDR3 bases are TGTGCCAGCAGCGTAGGGGACAGCAATCAGCCCCAGCATTTT. Protein sequence: CASSVGDSNQPQHF.

In its sample, this clonotype was seen many times. The V gene is TRBV27, the J gene TRBJ1-5; D possibly corresponds to TRBD1 (5 bases). Trimming shortened V by 5 bases and J by 1 base, and 9 bases separated the two germline ends. The length of the CDR3 is 14 residues. CDR1 is MNHEY and CDR2 is SMNVEV in the germline V gene (reference sequence). For the CDR3, the DNA is TGTGCCAGCAGTCCTTGGGACAGCAATCAGCCCCAGCATTTT. Encoded protein: CASSPWDSNQPQHF.

This clonotype was detected many times. The rearrangement links TRBV11-2 to TRBJ2-3; weak D call: TRBD1 (5 bases). CDR1 is SGHAT, CDR2 FQNNGV, per germline. Between the trimmed V and J ends, which lost 5 bases and 4 bases, there was a span of 10 bases. CDR3 length: 13 residues. CDR3 protein: CASSPFRADTQYF. The CDR3 coding sequence is TGTGCCAGCAGCCCGTTCAGGGCAGATACGCAGTATTTT.

This clonotype was seen only once. This rearrangement joins TRBV9 to TRBJ2-7, with TRBD2 as a possible D gene (5 bases). This CDR3 is built from 16 residues. Germline-derived CDR1 and CDR2 are SGDLS and YYNGEE. The V and J ends lost 0 bases and 2 bases respectively, with 15 bases between them. The DNA for the CDR3 is TGTGCCAGCAGCGTAGGGACGGGGAAGTGGACCTACGAGCAGTACTTC. Translation: CASSVGTGKWTYEQYF.

This clonotype appeared many times. The chain couples TRBV19 to TRBJ2-7; either TRBD1 or TRBD2 may fit D (5 bases each). Trimming removed 6 bases from V and 4 bases from J, with 19 bases in between. This CDR3 spans 15 amino acids. CDR1 LNHDA and CDR2 SQIVND come from the germline V gene (reference sequence). The CDR3 region has the DNA TGTGCCAGTAGCCCAACAGGACTGGGCAATTACGAGCAGTACTTC. Amino acid sequence: CASSPTGLGNYEQYF.

This clonotype showed up many times. The chain couples TRBV11-2 to TRBJ2-7; D perhaps matches TRBD2 (6 bases). The CDR3 consists of 14 residues. V gave up 0 bases and J gave up 9 bases, with 15 bases separating them. The V gene's germline CDR1 is SGHAT and CDR2 FQNNGV. The CDR3 nucleotides are TGTGCCAGCAGCTTAGATCCATCGGGGAGGCGGCAGTACTTC. It translates to CASSLDPSGRRQYF. Full variable domain (rest looked up from reference TRBV11-2 and TRBJ2-7): EAGVAQSPRYKIIEKRQSVAFWCNPISGHATLYWYQQILGQGPKLLIQFQNNGVVDDSQLPKDRFSAERLKGVDSTLKIQPAKLEDSAVYLCASSLDPSGRRQYFGPGTRLTVT.

This chain connects TRBV24-1 to TRBJ1-4; D might be TRBD1 (6 bases). The ends were cut back, 3 bases at V and 7 bases at J, with 14 bases in the middle. This CDR3 spans 15 amino acids. Germline V CDR1 and CDR2: KGHDR, SFDVKD. The CDR3, as DNA: TGTGCCACCAGTGATCCCGGACAGAAACCTGAAAAACTGTTTTTT. Amino acid sequence: CATSDPGQKPEKLFF.

Many counts were recorded for this clonotype. V gene TRBV2 combines with J gene TRBJ1-2, with D perhaps TRBD1 (5 bases). Trimming removed 8 bases from V and 7 bases from J, with 14 bases in between. Looked up from germline, CDR1 is SNHLY and CDR2 is FYNNEI. The CDR3 is 12 amino acids. The CDR3: CASRTQGGGYTF. For the CDR3, the DNA is TGTGCCAGCCGTACCCAGGGCGGTGGCTACACCTTC. The whole variable domain, filled in from reference TRBV2 and TRBJ1-2, reads EPEVTQTPSHQVTQMGQEVILRCVPISNHLYFYWYRQILGQKVEFLVSFYNNEISEKSEIFDDQFSVERPDGSNFTLKIRSTKLEDSAMYFCASRTQGGGYTFGSGTRLTVV.

This clonotype was picked up many times. The CDR3 sequence is CASSRQGENTEAFF. For the CDR3, the DNA is TGTGCCAGCAGCCGACAGGGGGAGAACACTGAAGCTTTCTTT. This sequence joins TRBV2 and TRBJ1-1; TRBD1 matches at 9 bases. The CDR3 contains 14 residues. Looked up from germline, CDR1 is SNHLY and CDR2 is FYNNEI. Trimming at V came to 6 bases and at J to 1 base, leaving 3 bases not matched to a gene.

This clonotype was seen repeatedly, ten times or more. CDR3 sequence reads: CSAGARDINEQFF. The CDR3 DNA sequence: TGCAGTGCGGGTGCGCGGGACATCAATGAGCAGTTCTTC. This chain uses TRBV20-1 with TRBJ2-1, with D tentatively TRBD1 or TRBD2 (6 bases each). CDR3 length: 13 amino acids. Trimming shortened V by 6 bases and J by 6 bases, and 15 bases separated the two germline ends. Germline CDR1 is DFQATT and CDR2 is SNEGSKA (reference sequence).

This clonotype has a handful of counts. This chain links TRBV3-1 with TRBJ2-3; D might be TRBD2 (5 bases). This CDR3 region has 16 residues. V was pared by 1 base and J by 4 bases, with 15 bases between. Germline V gene data show CDR1 as LGHDT and CDR2 as YNNKEL (reference sequence). This CDR3 is CASSQALGIVADTQYF. CDR3 bases: TGTGCCAGCAGCCAAGCTCTCGGGATTGTCGCAGATACGCAGTATTTT.

This clonotype was recorded many times. The chain joins TRBV10-2 to TRBJ2-1, with TRBD2 matching over 11 bases. Germline lookup yields CDR1 WSHSY and CDR2 SAAADI. There are 14 residues in the CDR3. The CDR3 reads CAGGASGRLNEQFF. The DNA of the CDR3 is TGCGCAGGGGGGGCTAGCGGGAGGCTGAATGAGCAGTTCTTC.

This sequence joins TRBV7-2 and TRBJ2-1; 8 bases map to TRBD1. CDR3 size: 14 residues. The germline V gene encodes CDR1 SGHTA and CDR2 FQGNSA. Unmatched junction bases numbered 5, after V lost 4 bases and J lost 6 bases. DNA of the CDR3: TGTGCCAGCAGCTCCGACAGGGGACGCAATGAGCAGTTCTTC. Protein product: CASSSDRGRNEQFF. The whole variable domain, filled in from reference TRBV7-2 and TRBJ2-1, reads GAGVSQSPSNKVTEKGKDVELRCDPISGHTALYWYRQSLGQGLEFLIYFQGNSAPDKSGLPSDRFSAERTGGSVSTLTIQRTQQEDSAVYLCASSSDRGRNEQFFGPGTRLTVL.

This clonotype came up a few times. This chain connects TRBV11-2 to TRBJ2-4, with D possibly being TRBD1 (6 bases). CDR1 and CDR2 (germline): SGHAT, FQNNGV. This CDR3 has 16 residues. V was shortened by 5 bases and J by 0 bases, with 14 bases between the two germline ends. The CDR3, as DNA: TGTGCCAGCAGCCCAGGGGCGGAAATAGCCAAAAACATTCAGTACTTC. Translation: CASSPGAEIAKNIQYF.

The rearrangement uses TRBV29-1 and TRBJ2-3; 11 bases agree with TRBD1. Per germline, CDR1 SQVTM and CDR2 ANQGSEA. This CDR3 spans 14 amino acids. V lost 6 bases and J lost 7; bases outside the gene matches: 9. The CDR3 sequence: CSVDGTGGQNTQYF. CDR3 bases: TGCAGCGTCGACGGGACAGGGGGTCAGAATACGCAGTATTTT.

This chain connects TRBV28 to TRBJ1-6, with D possibly TRBD1 on 5 matching bases. The germline gives CDR1 MDHEN, CDR2 SYDVKM. This CDR3 has 15 residues. With 6 bases removed from V and 10 bases from J, the gap between germline ends came to 19 bases. The CDR3 spells CASSWGIPVASPLHF. CDR3 nucleotides: TGTGCCAGCAGCTGGGGGATACCGGTGGCGTCACCCCTCCACTTT.

The table lists this clonotype with many counts. V usage is TRBV28 and J usage is TRBJ2-2; TRBD2 aligns across 11 bases. This CDR3 is built from 15 residues. CDR1 is MDHEN, CDR2 SYDVKM, per germline. The V gene end was trimmed by 8 bases and the J gene end by 5 bases; junction bases not matched to a gene: 7. CDR3 DNA sequence: TGTGCCAGCGGAGAGACTAGCGGGATAACCGGGGAGCTGTTTTTT. It is translated as CASGETSGITGELFF.